Below, 8 T cell receptor beta chains from the same sample are listed, as sequenced in a study of CXCR3-negative and CXCR3-positive naive CD8 T cells. UMI-tagged TRB cDNA libraries were built via 5' RACE. TCRdb re-called the 5' RACE reads, yielding one record per CDR3 amino acid sequence without DNA. Its table records roughly 48,000 distinct CDR3 sequences. Sequencing was performed on memory CD8+ T cells from blood. These receptors were taken from a human donor in good health. Some clones in this sample may be carry-over from other donors' samples.

V gene TRBV7-9 combines with J gene TRBJ2-7; no DNA is available, so the TRBD1 call from TCRdb remains unchecked. CDR1 is SEHNR, CDR2 FQNEAQ, per germline (reference sequence). CDR3 size: 15 residues. CDR3 protein: CASSEGQGRIREQYF.

The rearrangement links TRBV12-3 or TRBV12-4 to TRBJ2-7. The CDR3 consists of 13 residues. The CDR3 region is CASSLAGIYEQYF.

The J gene is TRBJ2-3, the V gene TRBV20-1; TCRdb proposes TRBD1, but this gene call is untestable without DNA. CDR3 size: 16 residues. Germline V gene sequence: CDR1 DFQATT, CDR2 SNEGSKA (reference sequence). CDR3 region: CSASPFPRVGTDTQYF.

The chain couples TRBV25-1 to TRBJ2-7; with no DNA, the TCRdb D assignment of TRBD1 cannot be verified. Germline CDR1 reads MGHDK; CDR2 reads SYGVNS. This CDR3 has 12 residues. The chain's CDR3 is CAIADRKNEQYF.

V gene TRBV4-2 combines with J gene TRBJ2-2; lacking DNA, the TRBD1 call made by TCRdb goes unchecked. The CDR3 is made up of 18 amino acids. The germline V gene has CDR1 LGHNA and CDR2 YNFKEQ. The CDR3 sequence is CASSQGQRQMENTGELFF.

The chain joins TRBV7-9 to TRBJ2-2. Per germline, CDR1 SEHNR and CDR2 FQNEAQ (reference sequence). This CDR3 is built from 11 residues. Here the CDR3 reads CASSRTGELFF.

This chain connects TRBV6-2 or TRBV6-3 to TRBJ2-1; the D call of TRBD2 rests on TCRdb alone, since no DNA is present to check it. The germline V gene encodes CDR1 MNHEY and CDR2 SVGEGT. This CDR3 has 15 amino acids. The CDR3 protein is CASSTTSPGVGEQFF.

This rearrangement joins TRBV29-1 to TRBJ1-2; TCRdb names TRBD1, which stays unverified in the absence of DNA. Germline loops: CDR1 SQVTM, CDR2 ANQGSEA. The CDR3 totals 13 residues. The CDR3 spells CSVRGTNTDGYTF. The whole variable domain, filled in from reference TRBV29-1 and TRBJ1-2, reads SAVISQKPSRDICQRGTSLTIQCQVDSQVTMMFWYRQQPGQSLTLIATANQGSEATYESGFVIDKFPISRPNLTFSTLTVSNMSPEDSSIYLCSVRGTNTDGYTFGSGTRLTVV.